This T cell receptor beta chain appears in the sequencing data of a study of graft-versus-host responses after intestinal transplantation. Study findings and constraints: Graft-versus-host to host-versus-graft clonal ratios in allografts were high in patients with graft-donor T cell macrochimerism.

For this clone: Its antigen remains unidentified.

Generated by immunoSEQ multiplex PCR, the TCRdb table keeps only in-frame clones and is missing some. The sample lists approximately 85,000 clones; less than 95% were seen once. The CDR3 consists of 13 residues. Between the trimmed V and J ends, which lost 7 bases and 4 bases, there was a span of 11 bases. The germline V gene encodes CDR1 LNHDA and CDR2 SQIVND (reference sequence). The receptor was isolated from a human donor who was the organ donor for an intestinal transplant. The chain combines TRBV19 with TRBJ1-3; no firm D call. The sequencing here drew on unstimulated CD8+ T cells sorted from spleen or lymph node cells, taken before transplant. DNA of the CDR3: TGTGCCAGTATTTCGACCTTGGGAAACACCATATATTTT. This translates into CASISTLGNTIYF.